This T cell receptor beta chain comes out of a study of blood T cell repertoires in COVID-19. Study-level background: Acute and convalescent COVID-19 samples came from the United States, Italy and Spain. Nucleic acid was either cDNA or gDNA, and it came from T cells, B-cell-depleted T cells, or PBMCs.

Germline CDR1 is ENHRY and CDR2 is SYGVKD. The CDR3 runs to 13 residues. V shed 6 bases and J shed 1 base, with 9 bases lying between them. The method was immunoSEQ multiplex PCR; TCRdb's version includes in-frame clones alone and lacks a portion of them. The sample includes roughly 160,000 clones, about 80% of them seen just once. V gene TRBV10-3 combines with J gene TRBJ1-1; D ambiguous. Sequenced: peripheral blood. This receptor was taken from an elderly woman with acute or convalescent COVID-19. Here the CDR3 reads CAIRRAENTEAFF. CDR3 in DNA: TGTGCCATCAGGAGGGCGGAGAACACTGAAGCTTTCTTT.